This T cell receptor (beta chain) was recovered during a study of OX40 agonist ivuxolimab in advanced cancers. Study information: The patients received ivuxolimab by intravenous route every 2 weeks at 0.01 to 10 mg/kg. The study enrolled dose-escalation patients with hepatocellular carcinoma, melanoma, renal cell or head and neck cancer. Overall study findings and caveats: Individuals who were partial responders at 0.1-3.0 mg/kg had clonal expansion that ranked among the lowest. Clones of CD4+ and CD8+ blood T cells grew by week 6 at doses of 0.1 to 3.0 mg/kg.

Measured with immunoSEQ multiplex PCR; TCRdb has only the in-frame clones, and not every one. The sample contains roughly 48,000 clones, about 88% of which appear only once. Points on this clone: The antigen is not known.

Sequenced here: CD4+ or CD8+ T cells sorted from blood, sampled in a trial of the OX40 agonist ivuxolimab. The receptor was derived from an adult with an advanced solid tumor such as melanoma, head and neck, liver or kidney cancer.

CDR3 amino acids: CASSPSIATNEKLFF. CDR3 nucleotides: TGTGCCAGCAGCCCGTCGATTGCAACTAATGAAAAACTGTTTTTT. The chain links TRBV5-4 to TRBJ1-4; D is unclear. V shed 4 bases and J shed 0 bases, with 10 bases lying between them. Germline V gene lookup returns CDR1 SGHNT and CDR2 YYREEE (reference sequence). The CDR3 runs to 15 residues.